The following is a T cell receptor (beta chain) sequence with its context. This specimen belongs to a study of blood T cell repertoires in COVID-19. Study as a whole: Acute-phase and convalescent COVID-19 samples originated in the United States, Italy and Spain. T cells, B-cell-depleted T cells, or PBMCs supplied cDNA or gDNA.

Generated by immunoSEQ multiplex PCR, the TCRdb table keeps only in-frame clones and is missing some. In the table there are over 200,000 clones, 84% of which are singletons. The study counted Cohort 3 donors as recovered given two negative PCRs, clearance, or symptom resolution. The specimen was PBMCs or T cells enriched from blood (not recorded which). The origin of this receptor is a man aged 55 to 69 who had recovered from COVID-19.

The CDR3 sequence: CASSPPGTGNNEQFF. The CDR3 bases are TGTGCCAGCAGCCCTCCCGGGACAGGGAACAATGAGCAGTTCTTC. The V gene is TRBV7-9, the J gene TRBJ2-1, with 9 bases aligning to TRBD1. Germline CDR1 reads SEHNR; CDR2 reads FQNEAQ (reference sequence). This CDR3 comprises 15 residues. J gave up 5 bases and V 5 bases, and 7 bases lay outside the gene matches.